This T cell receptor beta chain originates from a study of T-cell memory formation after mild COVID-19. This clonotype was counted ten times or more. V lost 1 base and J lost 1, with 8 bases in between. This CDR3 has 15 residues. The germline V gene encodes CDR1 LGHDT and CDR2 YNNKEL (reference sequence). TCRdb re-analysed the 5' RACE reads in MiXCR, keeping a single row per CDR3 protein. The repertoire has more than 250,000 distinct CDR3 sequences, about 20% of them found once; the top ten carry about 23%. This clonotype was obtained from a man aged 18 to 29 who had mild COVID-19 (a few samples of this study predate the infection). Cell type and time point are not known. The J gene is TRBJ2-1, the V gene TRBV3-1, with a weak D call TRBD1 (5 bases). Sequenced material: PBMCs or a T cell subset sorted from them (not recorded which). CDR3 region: CASSQVQVSYNEQFF. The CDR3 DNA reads TGTGCCAGCAGCCAAGTACAGGTGTCCTACAATGAGCAGTTCTTC.